This T cell receptor beta chain appears in the sequencing data of a study of CD8 T cells in Susac syndrome. Across the whole study: There were Susac syndrome patients who were therapy-naive at blood draw, others on corticosteroids, and others on intravenous immunoglobulin alone.

Reverse transcription of roughly 0.45 to 1 ug RNA was performed with random hexamers. MiXCR was run by TCRdb on the immunoSEQ multiplex PCR reads, yielding one entry per CDR3 protein. The table includes fewer than 95,000 distinct CDR3 sequences, about 96% detected once. In regard to this clonotype: What it binds is not known.

Germline CDR1 is SQVTM and CDR2 is ANQGSEA. Between the trimmed V and J ends, which lost 1 base and 8 bases, there was a span of 17 bases. The CDR3 sequence is 14 residues long. Study-wide findings and caveats: Susac-specific public clones numbered about 15 in total CD8+ repertoires (and roughly five in CD8+ TEMRA repertoires).

The sample was CD8+ T cells from PBMCs. This clonotype was obtained from a human donor with Susac syndrome. V is TRBV29-1 and J is TRBJ1-1; no clear D gene. The CDR3 nucleotides are TGCAGCGTTGAAGCCTGGCAGAGCACCGACGAAGCTTTCTTT. It is translated as CSVEAWQSTDEAFF. The full variable domain, rest sourced from reference TRBV29-1 and TRBJ1-1, is SAVISQKPSRDICQRGTSLTIQCQVDSQVTMMFWYRQQPGQSLTLIATANQGSEATYESGFVIDKFPISRPNLTFSTLTVSNMSPEDSSIYLCSVEAWQSTDEAFFGQGTRLTVV.